This T cell receptor (beta chain) is drawn from a study of cytotoxic CD8 clonotypes in ibrutinib-treated CLL (dated by TCRdb to the early 2020s). For the study in its entirety: The cohort was composed of some ten relapsed/refractory and approximately 16 treatment-naive patients; IGHV unmutated status was identified in 17 patients. Responses were partial in around 24 patients and complete in 2; after median about 5.5 years follow-up, about 14 stayed in remission and roughly twelve progressed. Response samples were obtained after a median of approximately 12 months of treatment, with a range of roughly 6 to 40 months. On average, each sample yielded around 250,000 productive templates and 85,000 to 95,000 productive rearrangements. Longitudinal samples were obtainable from about 30% of the 86 participants in the trial. Cryopreserved peripheral blood mononuclear cells were obtained prior to treatment, at the time of response, and at either disease progression or sustained remission. All remission and progressive disease samples were collected while patients were still receiving ibrutinib.

The paper's findings and limits, for the study overall: At baseline, clonality was higher than in age-matched healthy donors and showed a strong correlation with circulating CD8+ T-cell counts. Public clonotypes were rare and either contracted or stayed stable during treatment, and the rise in clonality at ibrutinib response reflected the expansion of private clonotypes. Sampling times were not matched between patients in sustained remission and patients whose disease was progressing, and lymph node repertoires were not examined. Clonality increased at ibrutinib response, stayed stable in sustained remission, and fell back toward baseline at progression.

With respect to this clone: Its antigen remains undetermined. Per-base qualities were not stored, and no clone one base away is much larger.

The time point label here, explained by the study, means: about 11 months on ibrutinib. For TCR beta library preparation, roughly 2.2 micrograms of genomic DNA were isolated from cryopreserved PBMCs. Longitudinal blood samples from CLL patients on ibrutinib monotherapy were analyzed using high-throughput TCR beta sequencing. The patients were enrolled in a single-center, open-label phase 2 trial of ibrutinib monotherapy. Each clonotype received, on average, 10x coverage in deep resolution sequencing performed on a MiSeq, where the target depth lay between 1 in 1 million and 1 in 200,000 T cells. The immunoSEQ hsTCRB Kit was used to generate the TCR beta libraries. The published analysis was carried out like this. ImmunoSEQ Data Assistant and ImmunoSEQ Analyzer were used for data analysis, and V, D and J genes were assigned according to IMGT definitions. Clonality, which ranges from 0 to 1, was calculated by subtracting the normalized Shannon entropy of productive rearrangement frequencies from one. Only overrepresented clonotypes making up at least 0.05% of the repertoire of each patient were included in the public clonotype analysis. About a dozen age-matched healthy donor repertoires from immuneACCESS were used as controls for clonality. Sourced from immuneACCESS, this table was stored by TCRdb with only in-frame sequences that have V and J called. A share of the clones is absent; for the studies checked, an unresolved V gene accounts for under half, and the remainder has no known explanation. V and J calls and clone size follow that table, whereas D and trimming were derived from the DNA. The sample table shows some 200,000 clones, and more than 65% are seen once. Approximately 6% of the sample rests with the top ten.

Reading from cysteine to phenylalanine, the CDR3 counts 17 amino acids. Just CDR3 DNA is preserved here, 51 bases in frame from base 1. Looking up the germline V gene yields CDR1 SGHRS and CDR2 YFSETQ. The germline V end is reduced by 0 bases and the J end by 1 base; junction bases left unmatched: 5. The rearranged segments are TRBV5-1 and TRBJ2-7, with 12 bases aligning to TRBD2. This TCR was sampled from a human donor with chronic lymphocytic leukemia. The sample here was PBMCs, taken after 12 months of ibrutinib treatment. The CDR3 reads as follows: CASSLGGLAGGSYEQYF. The base sequence is TGCGCCAGCAGCTTGGGGGGACTAGCGGGTGGATCCTACGAGCAGTACTTC.